A selection of T cell receptor beta chains follows, all from one sample in a study of CD8+ T cells in alopecia areata. Here immunoSEQ multiplex PCR was the method, and the copy in TCRdb shows in-frame clones only, minus some. This table holds approximately 210,000 clones, about three fifths found once. The sample was CD4+ T cells sorted from blood, taken at week 24, from a patient treated with tofacitinib. The receptors derive from a human donor with alopecia areata. Each CDR3 is given with its conserved first and last residue. Fields, in order: clone size, J gene, V gene, D gene, CDR3 DNA, CDR3 protein. A D gene is named only where the DNA matches it firmly. Some rows mark clone size as missing; the rest say once, few, many or name a class of expanded clone.

-	TRBJ2-5	TRBV2	TRBD2	TGTGCCAGCAGCCAACTAGCGGGGGGGCAAGAGACCCAGTACTTC	CASSQLAGGQETQYF
-	TRBJ1-2	TRBV29-1	-	TGCAGCGTTGACGCCAGGGGAAACTATGGCTACACCTTC	CSVDARGNYGYTF
few	TRBJ1-6	TRBV5-6	-	TGTGCCAGCAGCTTGGCCCAGGGAAGAAGTAATTCACCCCTCCACTTT	CASSLAQGRSNSPLHF
-	TRBJ2-7	TRBV27	-	TGTGCCAGCAGTTACTCCCCGGGAAGCTTTTCCGAGCAGTACTTC	CASSYSPGSFSEQYF
few	TRBJ2-2	TRBV2	-	TGTGCCAGCAGTGAAGGTGGTGTTCAGGACACCGGGGAGCTGTTTTTT	CASSEGGVQDTGELFF
-	TRBJ1-1	TRBV7-6	-	TGTGCCAGCAGCCAGACATTGAACACTGAAGCTTTCTTT	CASSQTLNTEAFF
-	TRBJ1-4	TRBV29-1	TRBD1	TGCAGCGTTGAACGGACAGGGATGGGTGAAAAACTGTTTTTT	CSVERTGMGEKLFF
-	TRBJ1-6	TRBV11-2	-	TGTGCCAGCAGCTTAGGAGGGCTCTATAATTCACCCCTCCACTTT	CASSLGGLYNSPLHF
-	TRBJ2-6	TRBV5-6	-	TGTGCCAGCAGCTTGACAGGCTCCGGGGCCAACGTCCTGACTTTC	CASSLTGSGANVLTF
-	TRBJ2-1	TRBV5-1	-	TGCGCCAGCACTGAGGGGTCAGGTTACAATGAGCAGTTCTTC	CASTEGSGYNEQFF
-	TRBJ1-1	TRBV2	-	TGTGCCACCTCAAGGGATGGACGGGAGAACACTGAAGCTTTCTTT	CATSRDGRENTEAFF
-	TRBJ1-5	TRBV5-6	-	TGTGCCAGCAGCCCTGGAGGAGGGACGGATAGCAATCAGCCCCAGCATTTT	CASSPGGGTDSNQPQHF